A selection of T cell receptor beta chains follows, all from one sample in a study of T cell responses to AZD1222 COVID-19 vaccine. Method: immunoSEQ multiplex PCR; TCRdb's copy keeps in-frame clones and lacks some. In the table there are 130,000 to 150,000 clones, 92% of which are singletons. The sample consisted of peripheral blood, taken on day 0 of AZD1222 vaccination. These receptors came from an adult in good health. CDR3s include the opening cysteine and the closing phenylalanine or tryptophan. D genes are given only for firm matches.

>TRBV9|TRBD1|TRBJ2-7
CASSVGGRGSYEQYF
TGTGCCAGCAGCGTAGGAGGCAGGGGGAGCTACGAGCAGTACTTC
>TRBV5-1|TRBD1|TRBJ1-3
CASSLAGQGATGNTIYF
TGCGCCAGCAGCTTGGCCGGACAGGGGGCGACTGGAAACACCATATATTTT
>TRBV7-4|-|TRBJ2-3
CASSLARGDRGEDTQYF
TGTGCCAGCAGCTTAGCGCGAGGTGATCGGGGAGAGGATACGCAGTATTTT
>TRBV27|-|TRBJ1-2
CASSSTDAYGYTF
TGTGCCAGCAGTTCGACCGATGCCTATGGCTACACCTTC
>TRBV6-5|-|TRBJ2-3
CASIQKGRSTDTQYF
TGTGCCAGCATTCAAAAAGGGCGGAGCACAGATACGCAGTATTTT
>TRBV5-1|-|TRBJ1-1
CASTARGVNTEAFF
TGCGCCAGCACCGCACGTGGGGTGAACACTGAAGCTTTCTTT
>TRBV6-2/TRBV6-3|-|TRBJ1-6
CASSYSKGDSPLHF
TGTGCCAGCAGTTACTCGAAGGGGGATTCACCCCTCCACTTT
>TRBV28|TRBD2|TRBJ2-3
CASSLASGRPDTQYF
TGTGCCAGCAGTTTGGCTAGCGGGAGGCCAGATACGCAGTATTTT
>TRBV3-1/TRBV3-2|-|TRBJ2-7
CASSWGLPTGDYEQYF
TGTGCCAGCAGCTGGGGTTTACCGACTGGTGACTACGAGCAGTACTTC
>TRBV5-1|-|TRBJ2-2
CASSLDRANTGELFF
TGCGCCAGCAGCTTGGACCGAGCGAACACCGGGGAGCTGTTTTTT
>TRBV14|-|TRBJ1-5
CASSQGLLWADSNQPQHF
TGTGCCAGCAGCCAAGGACTGTTGTGGGCTGATAGCAATCAGCCCCAGCATTTT
>TRBV27|-|TRBJ1-2
CASSPATGLGGYTF
TGTGCCAGCAGTCCCGCCACAGGGTTGGGTGGCTACACCTTC